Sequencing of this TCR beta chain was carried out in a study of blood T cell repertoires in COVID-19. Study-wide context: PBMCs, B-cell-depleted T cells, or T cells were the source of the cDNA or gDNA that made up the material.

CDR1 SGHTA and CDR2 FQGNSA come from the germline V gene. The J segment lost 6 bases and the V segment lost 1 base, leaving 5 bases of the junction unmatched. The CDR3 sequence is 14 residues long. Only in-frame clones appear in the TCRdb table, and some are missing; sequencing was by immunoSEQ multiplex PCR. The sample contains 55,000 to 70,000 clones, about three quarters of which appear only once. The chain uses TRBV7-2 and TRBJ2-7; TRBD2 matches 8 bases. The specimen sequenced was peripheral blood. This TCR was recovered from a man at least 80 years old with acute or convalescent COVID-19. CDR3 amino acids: CASSLGGLVSEQYF. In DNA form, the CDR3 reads TGTGCCAGCAGCTTAGGGGGACTAGTATCCGAGCAGTACTTC.